These 30 T cell receptor beta chains came from one sample sequenced in a study of blood T cell repertoires in COVID-19. The repertoire was sequenced with immunoSEQ multiplex PCR; TCRdb's copy has only in-frame clones and lacks some. The table has about 120,000 clones, around 82% seen once; the top ten hold about 15%. Sequencing was performed on peripheral blood. The origin of the receptors is a man between 25 and 39 years old with COVID-19, enrolled during active disease.

The rearrangement uses TRBV15 and TRBJ2-5; the D is unclear. Trimming took 5 bases from V and 5 from J, leaving 21 bases between them. The CDR3 is 16 residues long. The germline gives CDR1 LNHNV, CDR2 YYDKDF (reference sequence). The CDR3 loop reads CATSPFLVFPQETQYF. DNA of the CDR3: TGTGCCACCAGCCCCTTCCTCGTTTTTCCTCAGGAGACCCAGTACTTC.

The chain links TRBV29-1 to TRBJ2-1, with D unresolved. This CDR3 is 12 amino acids long. V was cut by 3 bases and J by 8 bases, with 11 bases left in between. Germline V gene lookup returns CDR1 SQVTM and CDR2 ANQGSEA. CDR3 in amino acids: CSVDWQYHEQFF. The CDR3 DNA reads TGCAGCGTTGATTGGCAATATCATGAGCAGTTCTTC.

The gene calls are TRBV7-6 and TRBJ2-1; tentative D call: TRBD2 (5 bases). V was shortened by 5 bases and J by 3 bases, with 8 bases between the two germline ends. This CDR3 contains 13 residues. Germline CDR1 SGHVS, CDR2 FNYEAQ. The CDR3 sequence: CASSQEGYNEQFF. For the CDR3, the DNA is TGTGCCAGCAGCCAAGAGGGCTACAATGAGCAGTTCTTC.

This chain connects TRBV6-5 to TRBJ1-1; D remains unclear. The CDR3 has 15 amino acids. CDR1 and CDR2 (germline): MNHEY, SVGAGI. Trimming removed 6 bases at V and 10 bases at J, with 24 bases between. As DNA, the CDR3 is TGTGCCAGCAGACACTTCCTTGGGCCCCTCGTGGGAGCTTTCTTT. Translation: CASRHFLGPLVGAFF.

V is TRBV5-4 and J is TRBJ2-7; 8 nucleotides agree with TRBD1. Germline CDR1 SGHNT, CDR2 YYREEE (reference sequence). V gave up 4 bases and J gave up 2 bases; unmatched junction bases: 11. The CDR3 contains 16 residues. CDR3 sequence (DNA): TGTGCCAGCAGCCCCCGGACAGGGAGTTTCGCCTACGAGCAGTACTTC. Its translation is CASSPRTGSFAYEQYF.

CDR3: CASSRGPETQYF. The CDR3 nucleotides read TGTGCCAGCTCACGCGGGCCAGAGACCCAGTACTTC. V gene TRBV18 combines with J gene TRBJ2-5; possibly TRBD2 for D (5 bases). Trimming removed 4 bases from V and 4 bases from J, with 7 bases in between. From germline, CDR1 is KGHSH and CDR2 LQKENI. The CDR3 has 12 amino acids.

The CDR3: CASSPGAGGNTEAFF. Written as DNA, the CDR3 is TGTGCCAGCAGCCCCGGAGCGGGGGGGAACACTGAAGCTTTCTTT. V and J are TRBV5-4 and TRBJ1-1; D possibly corresponds to TRBD1 (5 bases). The CDR3 has 15 amino acids. Germline V gene lookup returns CDR1 SGHNT and CDR2 YYREEE (reference sequence). Trimming left V 4 bases short and J 1 base short, with 14 bases between.

The CDR3 DNA reads TGTGCCAGCAGCCCCGGTGGTCGATCCCGTAACACCATATATTTT. Residues: CASSPGGRSRNTIYF. The rearrangement uses TRBV9 and TRBJ1-3; unclear D gene. From germline, CDR1 is SGDLS and CDR2 YYNGEE. V was trimmed by 4 bases and J by 7 bases, leaving 18 bases between them. CDR3 size: 15 residues.

V usage is TRBV19 and J usage is TRBJ1-3, with a tentative D call TRBD1 (6 bases). Trimming shortened V by 4 bases and J by 0 bases, and 13 bases separated the two germline ends. Germline V gene data show CDR1 as LNHDA and CDR2 as SQIVND (reference sequence). The CDR3 extends over 16 amino acids. CDR3 in DNA: TGTGCCAGTAGTACGCGACAGGTTAACTCTGGAAACACCATATATTTT. Translating gives CASSTRQVNSGNTIYF. The full variable domain, with the rest looked up from reference TRBV19 and TRBJ1-3, is DGGITQSPKYLFRKEGQNVTLSCEQNLNHDAMYWYRQDPGQGLRLIYYSQIVNDFQKGDIAEGYSVSREKKESFPLTVTSAQKNPTAFYLCASSTRQVNSGNTIYFGEGSWLTVV.

This sequence joins TRBV9 and TRBJ2-3; 7 bases line up with TRBD1. The CDR3 length is 19 residues. Germline values: CDR1 SGDLS, CDR2 YYNGEE. Losses at the gene ends were 0 bases for V and 0 bases for J; bases not matched to a gene: 13. DNA of the CDR3: TGTGCCAGCAGCGTAGCCTTCACCGAGGGGGCCCTTAGCACAGATACGCAGTATTTT. This sequence encodes CASSVAFTEGALSTDTQYF.

The CDR3 nucleotides read TGTGCCAGTAGTATAGTCGGGGGGGGTCCCTACAATGAGCAGTTCTTC. This gives the protein CASSIVGGGPYNEQFF. The chain carries TRBV19 and TRBJ2-1, with 8 bases lining up with TRBD2. Germline CDR1 is LNHDA and CDR2 is SQIVND (reference sequence). V lost 1 base and J lost 2; bases outside the gene matches: 4. The CDR3 has 16 residues.

The rearrangement joins TRBV28 to TRBJ1-1; 10 nucleotides match TRBD1. The CDR3 loop spans 16 amino acids. Germline assignment: CDR1 MDHEN and CDR2 SYDVKM. The V segment lost 5 bases and the J segment 0 bases; nucleotides outside the gene matches: 6. Written as DNA, the CDR3 is TGTGCCAGCAGTGACGACAGGGGGCCCATGAACACTGAAGCTTTCTTT. Translation gives CASSDDRGPMNTEAFF.

The rearrangement uses TRBV12-5 and TRBJ1-6; D uncertain. Germline loops: CDR1 LGHNT, CDR2 FRNRAP. The germline V and J ends were trimmed by 2 bases and 0 bases, with 14 bases remaining between them. This CDR3 region has 18 residues. The CDR3 sequence is CASGLLSGQSSYNSPLHF. The CDR3 DNA reads TGTGCTAGTGGTTTGTTGTCAGGCCAGAGCTCCTATAATTCACCCCTCCACTTT.

The J gene is TRBJ1-1, the V gene TRBV27; D is undetermined. This CDR3 is built from 13 residues. Trimming shortened V by 0 bases and J by 4 bases, and 6 bases separated the two germline ends. Germline V gene sequence: CDR1 MNHEY, CDR2 SMNVEV (reference sequence). Here the CDR3 reads CASSLSRGTEAFF. The CDR3 DNA follows: TGTGCCAGCAGTTTATCGCGGGGCACTGAAGCTTTCTTT.

The chain is built from TRBV6-6 and TRBJ1-1; 8 nucleotides line up with TRBD1. CDR1 is MNHNY and CDR2 is SVGAGI in the germline V gene (reference sequence). The CDR3 consists of 14 residues. Losses at the gene ends were 6 bases for V and 4 bases for J; bases not matched to a gene: 7. CDR3 protein: CASSDQGAPTEAFF. In DNA, the CDR3 is TGTGCCAGCAGCGACCAGGGGGCGCCCACTGAAGCTTTCTTT.

This CDR3 is CASSAVGGTGSEKLFF. CDR3 in DNA: TGTGCCAGCAGTGCGGTCGGGGGGACAGGGAGTGAAAAACTGTTTTTT. This chain uses TRBV25-1 with TRBJ1-4, with 9 bases lining up with TRBD1. From germline, CDR1 is MGHDK and CDR2 SYGVNS. This CDR3 has 16 amino acids. V lost 4 bases to trimming and J lost 7 bases; unmatched junction nucleotides: 10.

This clone was seen a handful of times. The chain recombines TRBV6-5 with TRBJ2-1, with 7 bases identical to TRBD2. After removal of 7 bases from V and 5 bases from J, the junction contained 8 bases not matched to a gene. The CDR3 is made up of 14 amino acids. Per germline, CDR1 MNHEY and CDR2 SVGAGI. The CDR3 DNA sequence: TGTGCCAGCACCAGAGTGCTAGCGGACAATGAGCAGTTCTTC. It codes for CASTRVLADNEQFF.

V gene TRBV7-6 combines with J gene TRBJ2-2; 7 bases map to TRBD1. The CDR3 covers 16 residues. Germline CDR1 reads SGHVS; CDR2 reads FNYEAQ. V lost 5 bases to trimming and J lost 5 bases; unmatched junction nucleotides: 11. In DNA, the CDR3 is TGTGCCAGCAGCCCGGACCGACAGGGAAGAACCGGGGAGCTGTTTTTT. Residues: CASSPDRQGRTGELFF.

This chain joins TRBV5-4 and TRBJ2-1; 7 nucleotides match TRBD2. The CDR3 covers 16 residues. With V trimmed by 1 base and J by 6 bases, 10 bases remained unmatched. Germline lookup yields CDR1 SGHNT and CDR2 YYREEE (reference sequence). The CDR3: CASSLNSGVGFNEQFF. The CDR3 nucleotides are TGTGCCAGCAGCTTGAACAGCGGGGTAGGGTTCAATGAGCAGTTCTTC.

This clone appeared a few times. Written as DNA, the CDR3 is TGTGCCAGTAGAAGACAGCTTCTAAATCAGCCCCAGCATTTT. Residues: CASRRQLLNQPQHF. The V and J genes are TRBV19 and TRBJ1-5, with a weak D call TRBD1 (5 bases). The CDR3 runs 14 residues. The V end lost 6 bases, the J end lost 4 bases, and 13 bases lay between the germline ends. From germline, CDR1 is LNHDA and CDR2 SQIVND (reference sequence).

V usage is TRBV30 and J usage is TRBJ2-7; 12 bases are a match to TRBD2. CDR1 GTSNPN and CDR2 SVGIG come from the germline V gene (reference sequence). The CDR3 sequence is 14 residues long. Trimming removed 2 bases from V and 5 bases from J; junction bases left unmatched: 4. This CDR3 reads CAWSPTSGGNEQYF. The CDR3 nucleotides read TGTGCCTGGAGTCCGACTAGCGGGGGTAACGAGCAGTACTTC.

The chain joins TRBV5-4 to TRBJ1-2; maybe TRBD1 (5 bases). V was shortened by 2 bases and J by 5 bases, with 13 bases between the two germline ends. In germline, CDR1 is SGHNT, CDR2 YYREEE (reference sequence). This CDR3 has 14 amino acids. CDR3 sequence: CASSLQAPQYGYTF. CDR3 nucleotides: TGTGCCAGCAGCTTACAGGCACCGCAATATGGCTACACCTTC.

Regarding this clone: One junction end disagrees with the germline gene, perhaps due to a read error. V is TRBV30 and J is TRBJ2-2; perhaps TRBD1 as D (6 bases). Germline values: CDR1 GTSNPN, CDR2 SVGIG (reference sequence). There are 15 residues in the CDR3. CDR3 sequence reads: CAWKVQGTRTGELFF. Here the CDR3 DNA reads TGTGCTTGGAAGGTTCAGGGGACGCGCACCGGGGAGCTGTTTTTT.

V usage is TRBV5-4 and J usage is TRBJ2-3; TRBD2 matches at 11 bases. CDR1 and CDR2 from the germline V gene are SGHNT and YYREEE (reference sequence). The CDR3 is 18 amino acids. The trim removed 2 bases at V and 5 bases at J, leaving 13 bases unmatched. The CDR3 nucleotides read TGTGCCAGCAGCTTACCCGGGACTAGCGGTGGGAGGGGAGATACGCAGTATTTT. Protein sequence: CASSLPGTSGGRGDTQYF.

The chain carries TRBV5-1 and TRBJ1-4; the match to TRBD1 covers 11 bases. Trimming cost V 3 bases and J 2 bases; bases outside gene matches: 12. Germline CDR1 and CDR2: SGHRS and YFSETQ. CDR3 length equals 19 residues. For the CDR3, the DNA is TGCGCCAGCAGCTCCGGACAGGGGGCTAATATTGGGACTAATGAAAAACTGTTTTTT. Encoded protein: CASSSGQGANIGTNEKLFF.

The gene calls are TRBV4-3 and TRBJ2-2; no reliable D call. Germline CDR1 LGHNA, CDR2 YSLEER. The CDR3 consists of 14 residues. Trimming cost V 0 bases and J 3 bases, with 5 bases left between them. The CDR3: CASSQDVHTGELFF. The CDR3 nucleotides read TGCGCCAGCAGCCAAGACGTTCACACCGGGGAGCTGTTTTTT.

This chain joins TRBV7-2 and TRBJ2-3, with 8 bases identical to TRBD2. Germline values: CDR1 SGHTA, CDR2 FQGNSA. This CDR3 is built from 16 residues. V lost 5 bases to trimming and J lost 5 bases; unmatched junction nucleotides: 12. The CDR3 sequence is CASSEAGVGRGDTQYF. The CDR3 nucleotides are TGTGCCAGCAGCGAAGCGGGGGTGGGGCGCGGAGATACGCAGTATTTT.

This chain links TRBV5-4 with TRBJ2-7; D call uncertain. Germline V gives CDR1 SGHNT, CDR2 YYREEE (reference sequence). Trimming took off 0 bases at V and 0 bases at J, with 7 bases between the two ends. This CDR3 has 14 residues. CDR3 bases: TGTGCCAGCAGCTTGGGTGGCAGCTCCTACGAGCAGTACTTC. The encoded protein is CASSLGGSSYEQYF.

This clone has just a few counts. This rearrangement joins TRBV13 to TRBJ2-7; 9 bases are shared with TRBD2. Germline assignment: CDR1 PRHDT and CDR2 FYEKMQ (reference sequence). Unmatched junction bases numbered 6, after V lost 0 bases and J lost 0 bases. This CDR3 spans 17 amino acids. The DNA for the CDR3 is TGTGCCAGCAGCTTAGGGACTAGCGGTCACAGCTCCTACGAGCAGTACTTC. Amino acids: CASSLGTSGHSSYEQYF.

This clone was counted once. The chain joins TRBV7-3 to TRBJ2-1; 11 bases fit TRBD2. V lost 3 bases and J lost 2; bases outside the gene matches: 6. The CDR3 spans 17 residues. Germline lookup yields CDR1 SGHTA and CDR2 FQGTGA. CDR3 DNA: TGTGCCAGCAGCTTGCTAGCGGGGGGAACTACCTACAATGAGCAGTTCTTC. Residues: CASSLLAGGTTYNEQFF.